One and the same sample provided the 11 T cell receptor beta chains below, sequenced in a study of cytomegalovirus exposure and HLA in healthy donors. Vbeta (60) and Jbeta (13) primers were used in the PCR. Some clones are missing from TCRdb's copy, which holds only in-frame ones; the method was immunoSEQ multiplex PCR. The sample yields 50,000 to 80,000 clones, over 70% seen once. Material for sequencing was PBMCs. These receptors came from a male donor in good health and CMV-seropositive.

The chain has TRBV27 and TRBJ2-6; perhaps TRBD2 as D (5 bases). Trimming shortened V by 7 bases and J by 2 bases, and 15 bases separated the two germline ends. This CDR3 region has 16 residues. CDR1 MNHEY and CDR2 SMNVEV come from the germline V gene (reference sequence). CDR3 protein: CASTPQRGPGANVLTF. CDR3 bases: TGTGCCAGCACCCCTCAAAGAGGGCCTGGGGCCAACGTCCTGACTTTC. The entire variable domain, with the rest obtained from reference TRBV27 and TRBJ2-6, is as follows: EAQVTQNPRYLITVTGKKLTVTCSQNMNHEYMSWYRQDPGLGLRQIYYSMNVEVTDKGDVPEGYKVSRKEKRNFPLILESPSPNQTSLYFCASTPQRGPGANVLTFGAGSRLTVL.

V usage is TRBV28 and J usage is TRBJ1-1; D gene ambiguous. CDR3 length: 14 residues. The V gene lost 6 bases and the J gene lost 4 bases, with 15 bases spanning the gap. Germline lookup yields CDR1 MDHEN and CDR2 SYDVKM. CDR3 coding DNA: TGTGCCAGCAGACAAGAAAGGGAGGCCACTGAAGCTTTCTTT. Protein: CASRQEREATEAFF.

V is TRBV19 and J is TRBJ1-1, with D unresolved. The CDR3 runs 16 residues. In germline, CDR1 is LNHDA, CDR2 SQIVND (reference sequence). Deletions cut 5 bases from V and 4 bases from J, with 20 bases between. For the CDR3, the DNA is TGTGCCAGTAGTCGATTCTCGGACGGGAGTGGCACTGAAGCTTTCTTT. Its protein product is CASSRFSDGSGTEAFF.

V gene TRBV10-3 combines with J gene TRBJ1-2; D unclear. Germline CDR1 and CDR2: ENHRY and SYGVKD. This CDR3 comprises 13 residues. Trimming removed 10 bases at V and 4 bases at J, with 16 bases between. Here the CDR3 reads CATLRVRVYGYTF. The DNA of the CDR3 is TGTGCCACCCTTCGGGTCAGAGTCTATGGCTACACCTTC.

The table lists this clone with a few counts. The J gene is TRBJ1-5, the V gene TRBV7-2, with 8 bases that match TRBD1. With 5 bases clipped from V and 0 bases from J, the junction kept 15 bases outside the gene matches. Germline V gene lookup returns CDR1 SGHTA and CDR2 FQGNSA. This CDR3 is built from 19 residues. The CDR3 DNA follows: TGTGCCAGCAGCACATACAGGGGGTCAACTTCAACTAGCAATCAGCCCCAGCATTTT. Its translation: CASSTYRGSTSTSNQPQHF.

CDR3 in amino acids: CAISEALTSGGAGEQFF. The CDR3 DNA sequence: TGTGCCATCAGTGAGGCGCTAACTAGCGGGGGAGCGGGTGAGCAGTTCTTC. The chain joins TRBV10-3 to TRBJ2-1; 11 nucleotides match TRBD2. V lost 2 bases and J lost 9; bases outside the gene matches: 12. Germline CDR1 reads ENHRY; CDR2 reads SYGVKD. The CDR3 loop spans 17 amino acids.

This clone was counted once. J is TRBJ2-2 and V is TRBV4-2; the match to TRBD2 covers 9 bases. The CDR3 loop spans 17 amino acids. J was trimmed by 7 bases and V by 3 bases; bases with no gene match: 12. The germline V gene has CDR1 LGHNA and CDR2 YNFKEQ. The CDR3 coding sequence is TGTGCCAGCAGCCACCTTAAGATGCGGGGGGGGATCGGGGAGCTGTTTTTT. Its translation is CASSHLKMRGGIGELFF.

The chain couples TRBV29-1 to TRBJ1-1, with 9 bases that match TRBD1. The trim removed 7 bases at V and 4 bases at J, leaving 7 bases unmatched. Germline lookup yields CDR1 SQVTM and CDR2 ANQGSEA. The CDR3 has 13 residues. CDR3 sequence reads: CSAIGTGSTEAFF. CDR3 DNA: TGCAGCGCCATAGGGACAGGGAGCACTGAAGCTTTCTTT.

This clone showed up just once. The chain employs TRBV7-9 and TRBJ2-3; D not resolved. The CDR3 extends over 14 amino acids. Germline V lookup: CDR1 SEHNR, CDR2 FQNEAQ (reference sequence). Trimming pared 4 bases from V and 4 bases from J, leaving 12 bases between. CDR3 in DNA: TGTGCCAGCAGCTCTCACCAGTCCCCAGATACGCAGTATTTT. This gives the protein CASSSHQSPDTQYF.

The chain joins TRBV19 to TRBJ2-7, with a tentative D call TRBD2 (5 bases). Germline CDR1 and CDR2: LNHDA and SQIVND (reference sequence). This CDR3 has 14 residues. Trimming removed 1 base at V and 0 bases at J, with 7 bases between. As DNA, the CDR3 is TGTGCCAGTAGTATAGTTGGGAGCTCCTACGAGCAGTACTTC. Translation: CASSIVGSSYEQYF.

This sequence joins TRBV7-9 and TRBJ2-1, with 10 bases aligning to TRBD2. V shed 5 bases and J 4 bases; nucleotides not matched to a gene: 8. The CDR3 runs to 16 residues. Germline CDR1 and CDR2: SEHNR and FQNEAQ (reference sequence). The CDR3 DNA sequence: TGTGCCAGCAGCCCTATGAGCGGGGGGGCGTACAATGAGCAGTTCTTC. It yields the protein CASSPMSGGAYNEQFF. Variable domain in full (rest from reference TRBV7-9 and TRBJ2-1): DTGVSQNPRHKITKRGQNVTFRCDPISEHNRLYWYRQTLGQGPEFLTYFQNEAQLEKSRLLSDRFSAERPKGSFSTLEIQRTEQGDSAMYLCASSPMSGGAYNEQFFGPGTRLTVL.